This record covers a single T cell receptor beta chain. Its antigen is undetermined. This specimen comes from a study of beta chain features in type 1 diabetes. Study background: Across every sample, around 98 million sorted cells were examined in total.

All of the isolated RNA was reverse transcribed, so expressed TCRB transcripts were sequenced. Here immunoSEQ multiplex PCR was the method, and the copy in TCRdb shows in-frame clones only, minus some. The repertoire has some 350,000 clones, around 9.6% of them found once; the top ten carry approximately 0.55%. Germline-derived CDR1 and CDR2 are GTSNPN and SVGIG (reference sequence). The CDR3 spans 13 residues. Trimming shortened V by 7 bases and J by 4 bases, and 15 bases separated the two germline ends. Findings of the study overall: Shortening that was moderate but significant affected the TCRB CDR3s of Type 1 diabetes patients in all four CD4+ subsets. Whether TCRB rearrangement is influenced by HLA type was left unresolved in this analysis. Naive, central memory and Treg TCRB repertoires seemed to resemble each other more closely in patients than they did in healthy donors.

Specimen: central memory CD4+ T cells from blood. The chain is built from TRBV30 and TRBJ2-3; perhaps TRBD2 as D (6 bases). The receptor comes from a man aged 30-40 years with type 1 diabetes. CDR3 loop: CASVVGRADTQYF. The CDR3 bases are TGTGCCTCGGTGGTCGGGAGAGCAGATACGCAGTATTTT. The entire variable domain, with the rest obtained from reference TRBV30 and TRBJ2-3, is as follows: SQTIHQWPATLVQPVGSPLSLECTVEGTSNPNLYWYRQAAGRGLQLLFYSVGIGQISSEVPQNLSASRPQDRQFILSSKKLLLSDSGFYLCASVVGRADTQYFGPGTRLTVL.